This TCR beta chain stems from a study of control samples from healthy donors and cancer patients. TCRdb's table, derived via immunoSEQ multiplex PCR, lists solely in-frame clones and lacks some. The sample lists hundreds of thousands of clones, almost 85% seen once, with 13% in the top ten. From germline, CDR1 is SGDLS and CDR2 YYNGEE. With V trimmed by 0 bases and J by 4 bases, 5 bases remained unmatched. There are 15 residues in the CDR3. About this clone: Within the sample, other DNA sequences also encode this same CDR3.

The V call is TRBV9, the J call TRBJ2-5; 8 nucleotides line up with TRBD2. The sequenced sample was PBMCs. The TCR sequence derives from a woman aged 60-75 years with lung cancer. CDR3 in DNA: TGTGCCAGCAGCGTAGGGCCGGGAGGGCGAGAGACCCAGTACTTC. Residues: CASSVGPGGRETQYF.